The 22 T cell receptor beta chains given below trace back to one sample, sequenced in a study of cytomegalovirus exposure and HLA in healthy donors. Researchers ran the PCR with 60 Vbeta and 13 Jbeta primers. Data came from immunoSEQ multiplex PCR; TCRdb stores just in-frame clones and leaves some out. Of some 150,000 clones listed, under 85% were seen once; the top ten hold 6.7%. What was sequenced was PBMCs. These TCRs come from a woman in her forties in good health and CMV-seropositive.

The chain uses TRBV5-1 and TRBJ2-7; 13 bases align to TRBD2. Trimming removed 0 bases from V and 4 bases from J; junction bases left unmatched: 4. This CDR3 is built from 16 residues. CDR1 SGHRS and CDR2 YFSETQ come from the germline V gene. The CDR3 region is CASSLDGTSGTYEQYF. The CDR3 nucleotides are TGCGCCAGCAGCTTGGACGGGACTAGCGGGACTTACGAGCAGTACTTC.

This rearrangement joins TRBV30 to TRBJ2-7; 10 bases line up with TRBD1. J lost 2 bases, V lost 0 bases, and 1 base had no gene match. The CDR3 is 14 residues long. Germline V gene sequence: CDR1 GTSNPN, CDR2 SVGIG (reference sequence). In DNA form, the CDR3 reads TGTGCCTGGAGTGTCGGGACAGGGGCCTACGAGCAGTACTTC. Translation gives CAWSVGTGAYEQYF.

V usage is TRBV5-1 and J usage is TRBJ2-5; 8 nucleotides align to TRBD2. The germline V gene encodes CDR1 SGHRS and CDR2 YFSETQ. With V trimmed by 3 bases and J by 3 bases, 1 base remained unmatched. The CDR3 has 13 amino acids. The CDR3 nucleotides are TGCGCCAGCAGCTCGGGACTAGAAGAGACCCAGTACTTC. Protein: CASSSGLEETQYF.

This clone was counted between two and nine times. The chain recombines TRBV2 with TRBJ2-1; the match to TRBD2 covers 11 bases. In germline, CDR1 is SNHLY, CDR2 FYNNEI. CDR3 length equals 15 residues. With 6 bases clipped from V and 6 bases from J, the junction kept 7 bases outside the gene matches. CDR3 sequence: CASRVAGGASNEQFF. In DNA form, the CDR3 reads TGTGCCAGCAGGGTAGCGGGGGGGGCCTCCAATGAGCAGTTCTTC.

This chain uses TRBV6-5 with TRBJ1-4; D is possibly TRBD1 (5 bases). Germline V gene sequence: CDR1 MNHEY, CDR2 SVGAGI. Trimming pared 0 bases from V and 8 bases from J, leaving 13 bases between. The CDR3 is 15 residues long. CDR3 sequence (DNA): TGTGCCAGCAGTTACTCGGGTCAGGGCCTCGAAAAACTGTTTTTT. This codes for CASSYSGQGLEKLFF.

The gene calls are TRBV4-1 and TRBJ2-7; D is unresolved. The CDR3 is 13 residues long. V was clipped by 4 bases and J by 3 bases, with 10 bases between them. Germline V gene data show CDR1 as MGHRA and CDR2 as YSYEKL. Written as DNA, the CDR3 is TGCGCCAGCAGCCGAGCCTTTGACTACGAGCAGTACTTC. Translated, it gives CASSRAFDYEQYF.

In DNA form, the CDR3 reads TGTGCCAGCAGTCTGGACCTGGGGGGGTACGAGCAGTACTTC. It specifies CASSLDLGGYEQYF. This chain uses TRBV28 with TRBJ2-7; 7 nucleotides align to TRBD2. Trimming at V came to 5 bases and at J to 4 bases, leaving 8 bases not matched to a gene. From germline, CDR1 is MDHEN and CDR2 SYDVKM. There are 14 residues in the CDR3.

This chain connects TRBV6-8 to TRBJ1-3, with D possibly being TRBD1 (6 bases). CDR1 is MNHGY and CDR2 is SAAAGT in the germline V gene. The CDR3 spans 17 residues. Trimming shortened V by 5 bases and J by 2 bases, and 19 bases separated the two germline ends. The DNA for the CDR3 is TGTGCCAGCAGTACTGAACCAGGGGCGGAAACTGGAAACACCATATATTTT. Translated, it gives CASSTEPGAETGNTIYF.

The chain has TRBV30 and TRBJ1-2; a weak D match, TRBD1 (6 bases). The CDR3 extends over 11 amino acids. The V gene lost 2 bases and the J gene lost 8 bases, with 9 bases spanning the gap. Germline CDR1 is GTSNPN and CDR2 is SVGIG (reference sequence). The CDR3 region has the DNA TGTGCCTGGAGTTCAACAGGGGGCTACACCTTC. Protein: CAWSSTGGYTF. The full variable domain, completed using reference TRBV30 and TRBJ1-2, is SQTIHQWPATLVQPVGSPLSLECTVEGTSNPNLYWYRQAAGRGLQLLFYSVGIGQISSEVPQNLSASRPQDRQFILSSKKLLLSDSGFYLCAWSSTGGYTFGSGTRLTVV.

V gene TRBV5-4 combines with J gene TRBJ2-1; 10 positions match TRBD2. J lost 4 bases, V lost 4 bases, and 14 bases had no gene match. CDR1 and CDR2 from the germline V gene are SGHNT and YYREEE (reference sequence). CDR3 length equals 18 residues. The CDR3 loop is CASSRDGALAGDYNEQFF. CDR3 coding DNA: TGTGCCAGCAGCCGAGATGGGGCCCTAGCGGGGGATTACAATGAGCAGTTCTTC. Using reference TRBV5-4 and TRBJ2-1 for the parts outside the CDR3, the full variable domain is ETGVTQSPTHLIKTRGQQVTLRCSSQSGHNTVSWYQQALGQGPQFIFQYYREEENGRGNFPPRFSGLQFPNYSSELNVNALELDDSALYLCASSRDGALAGDYNEQFFGPGTRLTVL.

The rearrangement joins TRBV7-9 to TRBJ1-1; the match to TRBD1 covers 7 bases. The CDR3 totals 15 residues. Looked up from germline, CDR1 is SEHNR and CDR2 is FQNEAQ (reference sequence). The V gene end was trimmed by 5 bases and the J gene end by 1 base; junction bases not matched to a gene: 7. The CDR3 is CASSTRGRGNTEAFF. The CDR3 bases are TGTGCCAGCAGCACAAGGGGGCGAGGGAACACTGAAGCTTTCTTT.

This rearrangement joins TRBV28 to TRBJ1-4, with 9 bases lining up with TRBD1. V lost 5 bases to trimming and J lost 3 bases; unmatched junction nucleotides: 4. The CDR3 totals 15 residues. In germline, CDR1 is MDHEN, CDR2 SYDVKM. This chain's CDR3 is CASSTQGAANEKLFF. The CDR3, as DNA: TGTGCCAGCAGTACACAGGGGGCGGCTAATGAAAAACTGTTTTTT.

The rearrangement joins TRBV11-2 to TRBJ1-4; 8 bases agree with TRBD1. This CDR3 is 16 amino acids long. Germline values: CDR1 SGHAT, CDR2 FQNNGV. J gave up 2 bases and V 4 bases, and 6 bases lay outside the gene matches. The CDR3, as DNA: TGTGCCAGCAGCTCGACGCCAGGGGGCACTAATGAAAAACTGTTTTTT. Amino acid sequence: CASSSTPGGTNEKLFF. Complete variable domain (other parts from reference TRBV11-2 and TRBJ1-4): EAGVAQSPRYKIIEKRQSVAFWCNPISGHATLYWYQQILGQGPKLLIQFQNNGVVDDSQLPKDRFSAERLKGVDSTLKIQPAKLEDSAVYLCASSSTPGGTNEKLFFGSGTQLSVL.

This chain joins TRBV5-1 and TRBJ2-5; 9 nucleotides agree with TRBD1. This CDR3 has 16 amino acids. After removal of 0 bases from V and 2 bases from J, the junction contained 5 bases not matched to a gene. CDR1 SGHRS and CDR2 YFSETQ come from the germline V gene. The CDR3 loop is CASSLGGQGGQETQYF. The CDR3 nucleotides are TGCGCCAGCAGCTTGGGGGGACAGGGAGGTCAAGAGACCCAGTACTTC. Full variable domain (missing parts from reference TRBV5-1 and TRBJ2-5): KAGVTQTPRYLIKTRGQQVTLSCSPISGHRSVSWYQQTPGQGLQFLFEYFSETQRNKGNFPGRFSGRQFSNSRSEMNVSTLELGDSALYLCASSLGGQGGQETQYFGPGTRLLVL.

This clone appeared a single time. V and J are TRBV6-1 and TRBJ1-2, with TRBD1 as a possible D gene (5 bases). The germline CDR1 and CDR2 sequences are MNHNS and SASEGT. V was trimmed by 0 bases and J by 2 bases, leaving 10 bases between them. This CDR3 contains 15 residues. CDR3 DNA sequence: TGTGCCAGCAGTGAAGCGGGGGGGAGCAACTATGGCTACACCTTC. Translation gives CASSEAGGSNYGYTF.

CDR3 DNA sequence: TGTGCCAGCAGTGATGGCCCCCAGCCCCAGCATTTT. It yields the protein CASSDGPQPQHF. The chain employs TRBV25-1 and TRBJ1-5; D is ambiguous. The CDR3 extends over 12 amino acids. V lost 3 bases and J 7 bases, leaving 7 bases between the germline ends. Germline assignment: CDR1 MGHDK and CDR2 SYGVNS.

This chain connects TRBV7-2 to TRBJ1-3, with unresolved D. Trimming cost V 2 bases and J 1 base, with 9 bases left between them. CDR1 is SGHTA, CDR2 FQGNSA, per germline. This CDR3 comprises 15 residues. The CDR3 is CASSLWASSGNTIYF. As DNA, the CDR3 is TGTGCCAGCAGCTTATGGGCCAGTTCTGGAAACACCATATATTTT.

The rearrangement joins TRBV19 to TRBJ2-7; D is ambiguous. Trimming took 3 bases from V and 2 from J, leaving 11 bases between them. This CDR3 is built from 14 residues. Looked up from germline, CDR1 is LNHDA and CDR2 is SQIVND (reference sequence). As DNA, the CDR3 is TGTGCCAGTAGTATGGGCTCCCAGACCTACGAGCAGTACTTC. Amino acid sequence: CASSMGSQTYEQYF. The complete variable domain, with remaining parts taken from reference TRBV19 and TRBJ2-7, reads DGGITQSPKYLFRKEGQNVTLSCEQNLNHDAMYWYRQDPGQGLRLIYYSQIVNDFQKGDIAEGYSVSREKKESFPLTVTSAQKNPTAFYLCASSMGSQTYEQYFGPGTRLTVT.

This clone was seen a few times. CDR3 amino acids: CASSAGGVSTEAFF. The CDR3 DNA is TGTGCCAGCAGTGCAGGGGGAGTAAGCACTGAAGCTTTCTTT. J is TRBJ1-1 and V is TRBV6-1; 7 positions match TRBD1. J gave up 4 bases and V 4 bases, and 6 bases lay outside the gene matches. The CDR3 loop spans 14 amino acids. From germline, CDR1 is MNHNS and CDR2 SASEGT.

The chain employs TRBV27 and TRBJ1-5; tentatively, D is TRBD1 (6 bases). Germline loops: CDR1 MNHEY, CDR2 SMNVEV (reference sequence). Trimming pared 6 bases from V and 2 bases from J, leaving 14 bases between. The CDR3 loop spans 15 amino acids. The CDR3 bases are TGTGCCAGCAGGACAACAGGGAATGGCAATCAGCCCCAGCATTTT. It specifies CASRTTGNGNQPQHF.

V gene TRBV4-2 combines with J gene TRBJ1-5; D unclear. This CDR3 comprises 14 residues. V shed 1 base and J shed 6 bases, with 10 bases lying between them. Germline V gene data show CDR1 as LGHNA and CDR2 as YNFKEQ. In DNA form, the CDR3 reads TGTGCCAGCAGCCAAGGTCAATCATTTCAGCCCCAGCATTTT. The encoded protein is CASSQGQSFQPQHF.

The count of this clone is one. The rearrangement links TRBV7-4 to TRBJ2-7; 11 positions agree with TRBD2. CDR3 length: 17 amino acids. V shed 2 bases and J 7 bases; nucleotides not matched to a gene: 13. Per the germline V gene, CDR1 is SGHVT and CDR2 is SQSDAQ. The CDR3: CASSLRLAGGALGEQYF. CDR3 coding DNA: TGTGCCAGCAGCTTAAGGCTAGCGGGGGGTGCCCTGGGGGAGCAGTACTTC. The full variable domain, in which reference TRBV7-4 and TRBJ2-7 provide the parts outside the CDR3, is GAGVSQSPRYKVAKRGRDVALRCDSISGHVTLYWYRQTLGQGSEVLTYSQSDAQRDKSGRPSGRFSAERPERSVSTLKIQRTEQGDSAVYLCASSLRLAGGALGEQYFGPGTRLTVT.